Each of the 7 T cell receptor beta chains below was sequenced from the same sample in a study of blood T cell repertoires in COVID-19. Assay used: immunoSEQ multiplex PCR; TCRdb lists only in-frame clones, some missing. The sample has a few hundred thousand clones, about 86% seen once; the top ten hold 15% to 18%. Material for sequencing was peripheral blood. The receptors shown here come from a person between 65 and 80 years old with COVID-19, enrolled during active disease.

The genes are TRBV4-2 and TRBJ1-4, with D uncertain. Germline V gives CDR1 LGHNA, CDR2 YNFKEQ. Trimming removed 0 bases at V and 4 bases at J, with 9 bases between. The CDR3 loop spans 15 amino acids. The CDR3 region has the DNA TGTGCCAGCAGCCAAGATGGGCAGAGTAATGAAAAACTGTTTTTT. Protein: CASSQDGQSNEKLFF.

This clone showed up just once. The chain carries TRBV10-3 and TRBJ2-7; 12 bases are a match to TRBD1. Germline CDR1 is ENHRY and CDR2 is SYGVKD. The V segment lost 3 bases and the J segment 4 bases; nucleotides outside the gene matches: 7. The CDR3 loop spans 16 amino acids. CDR3: CAISDDWGQGAYEQYF. Written as DNA, the CDR3 is TGTGCCATCAGTGACGATTGGGGACAGGGGGCTTACGAGCAGTACTTC.

This clone was seen a few times. The gene calls are TRBV2 and TRBJ1-5, with 7 bases lining up with TRBD1. The germline V gene encodes CDR1 SNHLY and CDR2 FYNNEI. The CDR3 is 15 residues long. The V and J ends lost 6 bases and 6 bases, in that order; junction bases with no gene match: 11. The CDR3 loop is CASRRDRGDIQPQHF. The CDR3 DNA reads TGTGCCAGCAGGAGGGACAGAGGAGATATTCAGCCCCAGCATTTT.

V and J are TRBV29-1 and TRBJ1-4; 7 positions agree with TRBD1. V lost 4 bases to trimming and J lost 5 bases; unmatched junction nucleotides: 7. CDR3 length: 14 amino acids. Germline V gene sequence: CDR1 SQVTM, CDR2 ANQGSEA. CDR3 nucleotide sequence: TGCAGCGTTGGTAGTTGGGACAGCAATGAAAAACTGTTTTTT. It codes for CSVGSWDSNEKLFF. Supplemented by reference TRBV29-1 and TRBJ1-4, the full variable domain reads SAVISQKPSRDICQRGTSLTIQCQVDSQVTMMFWYRQQPGQSLTLIATANQGSEATYESGFVIDKFPISRPNLTFSTLTVSNMSPEDSSIYLCSVGSWDSNEKLFFGSGTQLSVL.

The rearrangement uses TRBV12-3 or TRBV12-4 and TRBJ2-3; possibly TRBD2 for D (6 bases). The CDR3 extends over 13 amino acids. V gave up 8 bases and J gave up 8 bases, with 17 bases separating them. CDR3 sequence (DNA): TGTGCCAGCTCACCCGGGACTCTGGGTACGCAGTATTTT. This translates into CASSPGTLGTQYF.

The chain employs TRBV9 and TRBJ2-6; 9 bases map to TRBD1. Looked up from germline, CDR1 is SGDLS and CDR2 is YYNGEE. CDR3 length equals 21 residues. V lost 4 bases, J lost 1 base, and 18 bases stayed unmatched. The CDR3 here is CASSPPGTGTSDGSGANVLTF. The CDR3 bases are TGTGCCAGCAGCCCCCCTGGGACAGGGACTTCCGACGGTTCTGGGGCCAACGTCCTGACTTTC.

The J gene is TRBJ2-7, the V gene TRBV28; 9 bases line up with TRBD2. The CDR3 totals 15 residues. V shed 5 bases and J 6 bases; nucleotides not matched to a gene: 11. Germline values: CDR1 MDHEN, CDR2 SYDVKM. CDR3 in amino acids: CASSRPGLAGAEQYF. The CDR3 nucleotides are TGTGCCAGCAGTAGGCCGGGACTAGCAGGAGCCGAGCAGTACTTC.